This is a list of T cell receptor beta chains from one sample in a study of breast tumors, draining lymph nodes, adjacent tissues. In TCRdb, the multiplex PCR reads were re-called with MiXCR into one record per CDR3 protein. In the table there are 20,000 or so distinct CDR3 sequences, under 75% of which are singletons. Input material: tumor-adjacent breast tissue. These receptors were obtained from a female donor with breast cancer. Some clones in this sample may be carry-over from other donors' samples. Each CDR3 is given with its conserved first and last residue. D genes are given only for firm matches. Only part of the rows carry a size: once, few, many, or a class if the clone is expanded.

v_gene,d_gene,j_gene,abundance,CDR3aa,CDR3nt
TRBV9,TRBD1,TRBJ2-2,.,CASSVVGQVYTGELFF,TGTGCCAGCAGCGTAGTTGGACAGGTGTACACCGGGGAGCTGTTTTTT
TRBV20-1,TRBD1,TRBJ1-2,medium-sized,CSAREPDRGNYGYTF,TGCAGTGCTAGAGAACCGGACAGGGGGAACTATGGCTACACCTTC
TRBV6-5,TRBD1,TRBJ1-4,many,CASSYSTGGEKLFF,TGTGCCAGCAGTTACTCGACAGGGGGGGAAAAACTGTTTTTT
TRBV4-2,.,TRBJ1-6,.,CASSHGTYNSPLHF,TGTGCCAGCAGCCACGGGACCTATAATTCACCCCTCCACTTT
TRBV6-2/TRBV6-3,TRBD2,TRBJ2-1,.,CASSRPGTSGNNEQFF,TGTGCCAGCAGTCGCCCCGGGACTAGCGGGAACAATGAGCAGTTCTTC
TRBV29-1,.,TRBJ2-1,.,CSVGEGFGGYNEQFF,TGCAGCGTGGGTGAGGGCTTCGGGGGCTACAATGAGCAGTTCTTC
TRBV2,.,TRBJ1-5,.,CASSEGGIGNQPQHF,TGTGCCAGCAGTGAAGGGGGTATTGGCAATCAGCCCCAGCATTTT
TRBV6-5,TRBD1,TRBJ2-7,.,CASSDFGQEREQYF,TGTGCCAGCAGTGACTTCGGACAGGAGCGCGAGCAGTACTTC
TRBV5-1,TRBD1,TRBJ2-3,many,CASSLDRGYTQYF,TGCGCCAGCAGCTTGGACAGGGGTTATACGCAGTATTTT
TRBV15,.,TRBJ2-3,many,CATSRPTDTQYF,TGTGCCACCAGCAGACCCACAGATACGCAGTATTTT
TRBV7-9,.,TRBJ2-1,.,CASRLTTIQSSYNEQFF,TGTGCCAGCAGATTAACGACTATACAGAGCTCCTACAATGAGCAGTTCTTC
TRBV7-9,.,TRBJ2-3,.,CASSLARTGTDTQYF,TGTGCCAGCAGCTTAGCTCGGACAGGCACAGATACGCAGTATTTT
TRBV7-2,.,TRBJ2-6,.,CASSSLGSKISGANVLTF,TGTGCCAGCAGCTCCCTCGGGTCGAAAATATCTGGGGCCAACGTCCTGACTTTC
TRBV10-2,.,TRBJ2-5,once,CASSDSEETQYF,TGCGCCAGCAGTGACAGTGAAGAGACCCAGTACTTC
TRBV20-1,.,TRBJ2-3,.,CSAREGVRITDTQYF,TGCAGTGCTCGAGAGGGGGTGAGGATTACAGATACGCAGTATTTT
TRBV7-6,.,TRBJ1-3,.,CASSLNPGRGNTIYF,TGTGCCAGCAGCCTTAACCCAGGGCGAGGAAACACCATATATTTT